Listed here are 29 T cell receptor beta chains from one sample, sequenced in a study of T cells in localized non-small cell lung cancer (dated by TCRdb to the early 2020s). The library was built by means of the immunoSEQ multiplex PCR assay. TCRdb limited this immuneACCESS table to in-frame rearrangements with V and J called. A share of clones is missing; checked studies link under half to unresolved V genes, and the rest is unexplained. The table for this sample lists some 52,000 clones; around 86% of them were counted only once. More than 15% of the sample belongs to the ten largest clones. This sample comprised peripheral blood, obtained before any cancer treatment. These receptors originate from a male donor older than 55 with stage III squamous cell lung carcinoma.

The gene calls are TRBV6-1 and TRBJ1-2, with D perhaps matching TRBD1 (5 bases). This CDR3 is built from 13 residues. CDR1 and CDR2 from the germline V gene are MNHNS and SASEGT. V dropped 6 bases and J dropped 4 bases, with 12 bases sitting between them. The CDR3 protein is CASSDGAAYGYTF. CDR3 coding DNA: TGTGCCAGCAGCGACGGGGCCGCCTATGGCTACACCTTC.

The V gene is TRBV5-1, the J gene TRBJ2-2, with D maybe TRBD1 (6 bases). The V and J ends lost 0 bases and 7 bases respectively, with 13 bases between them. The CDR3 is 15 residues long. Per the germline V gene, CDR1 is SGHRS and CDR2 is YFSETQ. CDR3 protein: CASSLAPEGGGELFF. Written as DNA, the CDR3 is TGCGCCAGCAGCTTGGCCCCAGAAGGGGGCGGGGAGCTGTTTTTT.

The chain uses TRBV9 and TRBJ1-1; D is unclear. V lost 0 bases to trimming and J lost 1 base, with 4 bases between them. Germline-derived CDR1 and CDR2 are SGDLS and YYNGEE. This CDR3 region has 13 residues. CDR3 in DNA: TGTGCCAGCAGCGTAGGCAGGAACACTGAAGCTTTCTTT. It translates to CASSVGRNTEAFF. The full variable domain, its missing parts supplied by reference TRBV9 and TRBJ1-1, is DSGVTQTPKHLITATGQRVTLRCSPRSGDLSVYWYQQSLDQGLQFLIQYYNGEERAKGNILERFSAQQFPDLHSELNLSSLELGDSALYFCASSVGRNTEAFFGQGTRLTVV.

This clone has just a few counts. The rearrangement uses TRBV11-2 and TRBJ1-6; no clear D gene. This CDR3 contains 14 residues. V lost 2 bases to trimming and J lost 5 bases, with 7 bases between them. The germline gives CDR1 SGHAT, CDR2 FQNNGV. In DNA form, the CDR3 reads TGTGCCAGCAGCTTACACAGCGATAATTCACCCCTCCACTTT. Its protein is CASSLHSDNSPLHF. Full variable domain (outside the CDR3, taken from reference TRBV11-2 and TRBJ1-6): EAGVAQSPRYKIIEKRQSVAFWCNPISGHATLYWYQQILGQGPKLLIQFQNNGVVDDSQLPKDRFSAERLKGVDSTLKIQPAKLEDSAVYLCASSLHSDNSPLHFGNGTRLTVT.

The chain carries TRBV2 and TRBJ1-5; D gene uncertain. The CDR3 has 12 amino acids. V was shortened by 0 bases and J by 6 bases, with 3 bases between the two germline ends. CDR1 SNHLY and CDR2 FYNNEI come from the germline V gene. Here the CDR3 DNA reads TGTGCCAGCAGTGAAGCGATTCAGCCCCAGCATTTT. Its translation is CASSEAIQPQHF.

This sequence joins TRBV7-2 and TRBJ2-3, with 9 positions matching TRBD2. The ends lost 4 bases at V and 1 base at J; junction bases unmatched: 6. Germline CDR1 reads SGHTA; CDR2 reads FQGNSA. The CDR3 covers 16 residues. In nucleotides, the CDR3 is TGTGCCAGCAGCTCCAGGCGGGGGGGCGGCACAGATACGCAGTATTTT. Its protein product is CASSSRRGGGTDTQYF.

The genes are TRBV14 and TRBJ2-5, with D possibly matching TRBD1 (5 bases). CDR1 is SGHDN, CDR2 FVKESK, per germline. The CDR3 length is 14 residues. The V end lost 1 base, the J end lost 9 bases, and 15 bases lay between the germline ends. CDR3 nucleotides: TGTGCCAGCAGCCAAGTCTTGACTGTGGGGCCCCAGTACTTC. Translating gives CASSQVLTVGPQYF.

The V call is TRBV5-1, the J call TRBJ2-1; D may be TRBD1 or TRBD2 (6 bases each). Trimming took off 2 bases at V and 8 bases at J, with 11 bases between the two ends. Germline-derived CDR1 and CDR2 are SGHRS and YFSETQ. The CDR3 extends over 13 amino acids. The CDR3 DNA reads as TGCGCCAGCAGCTTCGTGGGGGGCGATGAGCAGTTCTTC. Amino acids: CASSFVGGDEQFF. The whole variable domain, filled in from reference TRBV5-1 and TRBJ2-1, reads KAGVTQTPRYLIKTRGQQVTLSCSPISGHRSVSWYQQTPGQGLQFLFEYFSETQRNKGNFPGRFSGRQFSNSRSEMNVSTLELGDSALYLCASSFVGGDEQFFGPGTRLTVL.

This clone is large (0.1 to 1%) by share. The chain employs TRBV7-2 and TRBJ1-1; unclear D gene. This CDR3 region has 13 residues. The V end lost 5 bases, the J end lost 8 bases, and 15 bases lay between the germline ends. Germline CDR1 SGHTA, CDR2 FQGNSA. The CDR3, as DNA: TGTGCCAGCAGCCACACAGAGAGGAGCGAAGCTTTCTTT. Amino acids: CASSHTERSEAFF.

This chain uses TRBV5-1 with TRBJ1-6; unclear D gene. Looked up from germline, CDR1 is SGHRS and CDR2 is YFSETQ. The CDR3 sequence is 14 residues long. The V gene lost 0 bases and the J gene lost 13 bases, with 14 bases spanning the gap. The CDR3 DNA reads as TGCGCCAGCAGCTTGGGGCAGATGCTGAACCCCCTCCACTTT. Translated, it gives CASSLGQMLNPLHF.

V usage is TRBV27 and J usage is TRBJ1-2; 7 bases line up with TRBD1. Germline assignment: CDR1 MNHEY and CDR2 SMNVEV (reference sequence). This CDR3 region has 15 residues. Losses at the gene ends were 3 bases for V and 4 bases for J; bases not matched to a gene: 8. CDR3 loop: CASSLTGRYVYGYTF. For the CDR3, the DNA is TGTGCCAGCAGTTTGACAGGGAGATACGTCTATGGCTACACCTTC.

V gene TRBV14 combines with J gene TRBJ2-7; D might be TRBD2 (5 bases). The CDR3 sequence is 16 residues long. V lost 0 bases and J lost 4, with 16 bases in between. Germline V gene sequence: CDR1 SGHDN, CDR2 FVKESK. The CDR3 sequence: CASSQDPPRVIYEQYF. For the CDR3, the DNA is TGTGCCAGCAGCCAAGACCCCCCGCGGGTTATTTACGAGCAGTACTTC.

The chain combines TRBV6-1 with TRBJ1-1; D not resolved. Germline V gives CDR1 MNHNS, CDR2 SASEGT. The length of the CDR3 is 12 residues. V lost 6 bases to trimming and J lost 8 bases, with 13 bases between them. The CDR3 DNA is TGTGCCAGCAGCCCATCACGCATAGAAGCTTTCTTT. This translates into CASSPSRIEAFF.

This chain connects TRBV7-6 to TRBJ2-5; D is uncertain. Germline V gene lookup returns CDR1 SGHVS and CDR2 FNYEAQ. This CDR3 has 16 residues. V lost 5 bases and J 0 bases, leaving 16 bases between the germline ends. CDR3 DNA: TGTGCCAGCAGCCCAATGCGTTTGGCGAACCAAGAGACCCAGTACTTC. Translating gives CASSPMRLANQETQYF.

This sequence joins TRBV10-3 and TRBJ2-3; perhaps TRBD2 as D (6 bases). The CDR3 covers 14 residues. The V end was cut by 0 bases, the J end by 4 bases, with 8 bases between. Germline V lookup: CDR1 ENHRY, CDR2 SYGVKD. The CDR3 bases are TGTGCCATCAGTGAGTCTACTAGCTCAGATACGCAGTATTTT. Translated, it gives CAISESTSSDTQYF.

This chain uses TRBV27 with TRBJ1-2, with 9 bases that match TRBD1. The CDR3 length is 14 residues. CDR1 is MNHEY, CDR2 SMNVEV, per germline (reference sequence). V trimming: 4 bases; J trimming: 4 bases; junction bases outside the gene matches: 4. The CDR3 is CASSSGTGTYGYTF. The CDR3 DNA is TGTGCCAGCAGTTCCGGGACAGGGACCTATGGCTACACCTTC.

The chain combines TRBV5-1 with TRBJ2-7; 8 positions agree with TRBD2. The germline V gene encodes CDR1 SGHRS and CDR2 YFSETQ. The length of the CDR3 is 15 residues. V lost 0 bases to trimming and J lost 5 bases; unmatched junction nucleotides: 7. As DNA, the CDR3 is TGCGCCAGCAGCTTGGCCGTCGGGACTAGTAACGAGCAGTACTTC. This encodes CASSLAVGTSNEQYF.

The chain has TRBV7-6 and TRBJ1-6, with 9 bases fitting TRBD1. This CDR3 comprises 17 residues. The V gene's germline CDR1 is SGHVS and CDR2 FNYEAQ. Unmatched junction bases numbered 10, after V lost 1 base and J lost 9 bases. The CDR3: CASSLEGQGTSGSPLHF. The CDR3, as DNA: TGTGCCAGCAGCTTAGAGGGACAGGGCACGTCGGGTTCACCCCTCCACTTT.

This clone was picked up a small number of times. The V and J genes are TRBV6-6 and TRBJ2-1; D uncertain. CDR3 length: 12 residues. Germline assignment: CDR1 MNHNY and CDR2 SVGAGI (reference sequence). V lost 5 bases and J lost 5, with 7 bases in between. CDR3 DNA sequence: TGTGCCAGCAGTCGACCCAACAATGAGCAGTTCTTC. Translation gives CASSRPNNEQFF.

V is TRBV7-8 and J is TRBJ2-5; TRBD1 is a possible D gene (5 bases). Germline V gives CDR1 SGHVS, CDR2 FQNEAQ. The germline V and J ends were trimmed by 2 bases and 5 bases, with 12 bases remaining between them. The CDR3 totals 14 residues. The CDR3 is CASSLRPSGETQYF. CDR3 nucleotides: TGTGCCAGCAGCTTACGACCTTCAGGGGAGACCCAGTACTTC.

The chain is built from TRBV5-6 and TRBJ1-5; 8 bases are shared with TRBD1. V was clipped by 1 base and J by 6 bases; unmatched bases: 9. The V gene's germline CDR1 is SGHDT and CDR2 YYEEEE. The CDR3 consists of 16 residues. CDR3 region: CASSLSGDRWRQPQHF. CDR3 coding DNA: TGTGCCAGCAGCTTGAGTGGGGACAGGTGGCGTCAGCCCCAGCATTTT.

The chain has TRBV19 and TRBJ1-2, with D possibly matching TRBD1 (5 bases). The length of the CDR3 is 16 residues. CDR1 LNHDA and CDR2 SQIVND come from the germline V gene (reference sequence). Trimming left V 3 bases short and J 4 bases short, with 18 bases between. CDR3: CASSMAYDSGGYGYTF. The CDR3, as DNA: TGTGCCAGTAGTATGGCCTATGACAGCGGTGGCTATGGCTACACCTTC. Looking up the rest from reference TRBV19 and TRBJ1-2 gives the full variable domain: DGGITQSPKYLFRKEGQNVTLSCEQNLNHDAMYWYRQDPGQGLRLIYYSQIVNDFQKGDIAEGYSVSREKKESFPLTVTSAQKNPTAFYLCASSMAYDSGGYGYTFGSGTRLTVV.

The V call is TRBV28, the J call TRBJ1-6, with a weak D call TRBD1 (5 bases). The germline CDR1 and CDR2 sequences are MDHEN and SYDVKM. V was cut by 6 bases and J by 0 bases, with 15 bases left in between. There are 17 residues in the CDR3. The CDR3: CASRTTDKSSYNSPLHF. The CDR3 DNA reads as TGTGCCAGCAGGACGACAGACAAAAGCTCCTATAATTCACCCCTCCACTTT.

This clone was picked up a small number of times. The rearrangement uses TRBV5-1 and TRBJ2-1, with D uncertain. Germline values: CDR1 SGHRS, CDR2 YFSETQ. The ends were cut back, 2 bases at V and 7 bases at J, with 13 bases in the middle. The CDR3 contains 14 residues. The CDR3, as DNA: TGCGCCAGCAGCTTTGAGAGCTGGCGAAATGAGCAGTTCTTC. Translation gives CASSFESWRNEQFF. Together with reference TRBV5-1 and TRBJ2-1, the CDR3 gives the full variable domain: KAGVTQTPRYLIKTRGQQVTLSCSPISGHRSVSWYQQTPGQGLQFLFEYFSETQRNKGNFPGRFSGRQFSNSRSEMNVSTLELGDSALYLCASSFESWRNEQFFGPGTRLTVL.

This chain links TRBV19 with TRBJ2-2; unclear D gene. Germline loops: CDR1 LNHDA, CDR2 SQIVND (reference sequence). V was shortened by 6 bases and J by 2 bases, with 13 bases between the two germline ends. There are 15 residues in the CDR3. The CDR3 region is CASRPATVNTGELFF. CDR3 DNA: TGTGCCAGTAGGCCGGCGACGGTAAACACCGGGGAGCTGTTTTTT. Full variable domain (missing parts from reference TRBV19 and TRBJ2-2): DGGITQSPKYLFRKEGQNVTLSCEQNLNHDAMYWYRQDPGQGLRLIYYSQIVNDFQKGDIAEGYSVSREKKESFPLTVTSAQKNPTAFYLCASRPATVNTGELFFGEGSRLTVL.

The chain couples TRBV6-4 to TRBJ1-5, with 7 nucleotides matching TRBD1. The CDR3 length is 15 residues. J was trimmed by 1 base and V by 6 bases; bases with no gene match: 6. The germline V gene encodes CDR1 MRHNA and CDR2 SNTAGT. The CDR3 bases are TGTGCCAGCAGCGAGTCAGGGGGGAGCAATCAGCCCCAGCATTTT. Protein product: CASSESGGSNQPQHF.

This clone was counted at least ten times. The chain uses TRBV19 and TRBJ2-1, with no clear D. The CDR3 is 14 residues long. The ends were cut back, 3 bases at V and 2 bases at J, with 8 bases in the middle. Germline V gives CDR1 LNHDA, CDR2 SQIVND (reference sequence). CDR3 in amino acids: CASSITATYNEQFF. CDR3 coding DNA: TGTGCCAGTAGTATCACAGCTACCTACAATGAGCAGTTCTTC.

CDR3 in DNA: TGCGCCAGCAGCCAAGCTAACAGCGTCTGGAGGGAGCAGTACTTC. This codes for CASSQANSVWREQYF. The rearrangement links TRBV4-3 to TRBJ2-7; D perhaps matches TRBD2 (5 bases). Germline values: CDR1 LGHNA, CDR2 YSLEER. Deletions cut 1 base from V and 7 bases from J, with 17 bases between. The CDR3 is 15 residues long.

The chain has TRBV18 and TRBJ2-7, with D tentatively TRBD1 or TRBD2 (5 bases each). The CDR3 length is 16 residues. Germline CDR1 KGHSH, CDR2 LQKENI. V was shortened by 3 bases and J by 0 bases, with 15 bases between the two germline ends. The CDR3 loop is CASSPGAGTSSYEQYF. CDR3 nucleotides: TGTGCCAGCTCACCCGGAGCAGGGACCTCCTCCTACGAGCAGTACTTC.